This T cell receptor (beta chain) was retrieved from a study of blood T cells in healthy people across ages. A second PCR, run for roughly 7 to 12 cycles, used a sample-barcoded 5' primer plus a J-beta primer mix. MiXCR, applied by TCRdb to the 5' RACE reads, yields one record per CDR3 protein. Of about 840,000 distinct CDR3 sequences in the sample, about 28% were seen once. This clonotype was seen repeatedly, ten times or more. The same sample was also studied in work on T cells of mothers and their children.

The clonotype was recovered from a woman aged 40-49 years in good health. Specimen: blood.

CDR3 loop: CASSTGPAEDTQYF. In DNA, the CDR3 is TGCGCCAGCAGCACCGGACCGGCGGAAGATACGCAGTATTTT. The chain joins TRBV5-1 to TRBJ2-3; unclear D gene. The CDR3 contains 14 residues. Trimming pared 4 bases from V and 5 bases from J, leaving 14 bases between. Germline CDR1 reads SGHRS; CDR2 reads YFSETQ.